This T cell receptor (beta chain) was sequenced in a study of blood T cell repertoires in COVID-19. CDR3 length equals 15 residues. Germline loops: CDR1 SGHDT, CDR2 YYEEEE. V dropped 4 bases and J dropped 7; count of bases not matched to a gene: 8. Under the authors' procedure: Scientists estimated how many nucleated cells there were by amplifying reference gene primers. Generated by immunoSEQ multiplex PCR, the TCRdb table keeps only in-frame clones and is missing some. The V and J calls and the clone size are those of that table, but D and trimming were determined from the DNA. The repertoire holds around 420,000 clones, with 70% to 90% as singletons.

The chain employs TRBV5-6 and TRBJ1-2; 12 positions agree with TRBD1. The source is a woman aged 40-49 years with acute COVID-19. Sequencing used PBMCs or T cells enriched from blood (not recorded which). The CDR3 region has the DNA TGTGCCAGCAGCCGCCGGGACAGGGGGCTTTTTGGCTACACCTTC. Translated, it gives CASSRRDRGLFGYTF.